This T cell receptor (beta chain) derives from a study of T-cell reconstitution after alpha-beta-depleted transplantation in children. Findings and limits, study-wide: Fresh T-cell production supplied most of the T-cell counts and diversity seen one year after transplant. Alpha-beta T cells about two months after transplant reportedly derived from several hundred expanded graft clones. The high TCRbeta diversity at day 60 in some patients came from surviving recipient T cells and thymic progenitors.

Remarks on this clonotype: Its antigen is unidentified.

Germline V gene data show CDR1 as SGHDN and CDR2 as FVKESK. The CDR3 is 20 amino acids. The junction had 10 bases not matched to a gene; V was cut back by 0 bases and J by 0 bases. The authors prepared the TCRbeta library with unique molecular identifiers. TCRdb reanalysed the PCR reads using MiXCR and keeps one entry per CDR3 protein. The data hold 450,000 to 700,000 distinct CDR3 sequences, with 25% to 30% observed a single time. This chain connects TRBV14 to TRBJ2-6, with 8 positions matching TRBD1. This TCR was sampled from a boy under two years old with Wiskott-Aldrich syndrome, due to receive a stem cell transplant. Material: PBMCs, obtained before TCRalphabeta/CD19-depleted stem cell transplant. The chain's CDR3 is CASSQDPGGQVSSGANVLTF. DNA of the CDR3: TGTGCCAGCAGCCAAGATCCCGGGGGACAGGTTAGCTCTGGGGCCAACGTCCTGACTTTC.